This T cell receptor (beta chain) was retrieved from a study of OX40 agonist ivuxolimab in advanced cancers. For context, the study as a whole: Ivuxolimab was an agonistic, fully human IgG2 monoclonal antibody directed against OX40 (CD134), a costimulatory receptor. Intravenous ivuxolimab was administered to patients every 2 weeks at six dose levels: 0.01, 0.1, 0.3, 1.5, 3 and 10 mg/kg. Of the approximately 54 patients in dose escalation, approximately 20 had hepatocellular carcinoma, some 15 had melanoma, 9 had renal cell carcinoma and 9 had head and neck cancer. In the dose-escalation cohort, more than 75% of patients were male, and the mean age was approximately 55 years, with a range of roughly 20 to 79. Prior anti-PD-1, anti-PD-L1 or anti-CTLA-4 therapy was permitted, and checkpoint inhibitors had been received by roughly 40% of dose-escalation patients. Three dose-escalation patients achieved partial responses, one with hepatocellular carcinoma and two with cutaneous melanoma. Peripheral TCRbeta sequencing was intended to test whether TCR sequence diversity was altered and clonal T-cell expansion was caused by ivuxolimab. The paper describes the monotherapy dose-escalation part (N = 52 patients) of the phase I trial of ivuxolimab.

V and J are truncated by 10 bases and 0 bases respectively, leaving an intervening sequence of 13 bases. CDR1 and CDR2 are drawn from the germline V gene (reference sequence): MNHEY, SMNVEV. The CDR3 goes from the cysteine to the phenylalanine over 13 residues. The only DNA kept is the CDR3, 39 bases in frame from the first base. Points the paper makes about the study in general: On average, CD8+ T cells showed more expanded clones than CD4+ T cells after ivuxolimab. At doses of 0.1 to 3.0 mg/kg, clonal expansion of both CD4+ and CD8+ blood T cells was observed from baseline to week 6. Antigen specificity was not determined for the clonally expanded peripheral T cells. Low levels of normalized T-cell clonal expansion were also seen in some nonresponding patients. In the 0.1-3.0 mg/kg groups, partial responders were among the patients with the lowest normalized peripheral clonal expansion, particularly in CD8+ T cells.

Concerning this clone: Its antigen has not been determined. No base-level quality is on record; no much larger clone is a single base apart.

Patients with a history of autoimmune disease or receiving systemic immunosuppression were excluded from the trial. Peripheral blood for TCR sequencing was collected from all dose cohorts at baseline, on cycle 4 day 1, and on cycle 7 day 1. Samples came from an open-label, multicenter, first-in-human phase I dose-escalation trial of ivuxolimab. Adults with locally advanced or metastatic melanoma, renal cell carcinoma, hepatocellular carcinoma or head and neck squamous cell carcinoma were enrolled in the trial. Before TCR sequencing, CD4+ and CD8+ T cells were separately sorted from peripheral blood. Genomic DNA was isolated from the sorted cells so that the TCRbeta CDR3 region could be sequenced. TCRbeta CDR3 regions were sequenced using the immunoSEQ Assay. TCRdb carries this immuneACCESS record with in-frame sequences only. Its versions omit some clonotypes, under half of them owing to an unresolved V gene in the studies checked, with the rest unexplained. This sample has 55,000 to 90,000 clones in its table, and 70% to 90% of those were observed once. The ten largest clones capture approximately 2.3% of the sample.

Material: CD4+ or CD8+ T cells sorted from blood, obtained in a trial of the OX40 agonist ivuxolimab. The sequence derives from an adult with an advanced solid tumor such as melanoma, head and neck, liver or kidney cancer. The sequence is built from TRBV27 and TRBJ2-7; a tentative D match to TRBD2 spans 5 bases. CDR3 protein: CATQPGNSYEQYF. Read as DNA, the sequence is TGTGCCACCCAACCGGGGAACTCCTACGAGCAGTACTTC.